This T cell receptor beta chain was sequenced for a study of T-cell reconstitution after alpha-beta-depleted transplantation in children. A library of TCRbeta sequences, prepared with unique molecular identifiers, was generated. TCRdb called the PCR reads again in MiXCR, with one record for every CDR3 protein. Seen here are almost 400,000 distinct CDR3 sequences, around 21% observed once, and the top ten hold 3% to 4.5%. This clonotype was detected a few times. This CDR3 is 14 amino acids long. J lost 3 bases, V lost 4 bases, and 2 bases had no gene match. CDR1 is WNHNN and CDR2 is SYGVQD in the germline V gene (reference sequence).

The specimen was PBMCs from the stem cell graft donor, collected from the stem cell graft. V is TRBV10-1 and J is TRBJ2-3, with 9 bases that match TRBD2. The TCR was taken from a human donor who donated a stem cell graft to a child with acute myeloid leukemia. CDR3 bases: TGCGCCAGCAGTGGAAGCGGGAGGACAGATACGCAGTATTTT. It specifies CASSGSGRTDTQYF.